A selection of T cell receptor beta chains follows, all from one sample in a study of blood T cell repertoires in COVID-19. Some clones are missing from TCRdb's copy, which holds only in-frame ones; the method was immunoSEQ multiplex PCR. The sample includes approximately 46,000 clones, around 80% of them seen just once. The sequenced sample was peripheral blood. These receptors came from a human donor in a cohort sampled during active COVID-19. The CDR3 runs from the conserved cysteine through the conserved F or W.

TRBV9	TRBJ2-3	CASSPGARYTQYF
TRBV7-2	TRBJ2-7	CASSLERTSGQYF
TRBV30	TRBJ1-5	CAWSDPVGHYSNQPQHF
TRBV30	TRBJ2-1	CAWERAAVDEQFF
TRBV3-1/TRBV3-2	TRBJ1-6	CASSTGWGNSPLHF
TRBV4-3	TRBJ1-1	CASSQDRNTEAFF
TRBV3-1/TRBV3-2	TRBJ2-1	CASSHAGTSGNDNEQFF
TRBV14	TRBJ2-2	CASSQDMAPGQLDAGELFF
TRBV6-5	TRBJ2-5	CASTRDREETQYF
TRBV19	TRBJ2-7	CASSLPGTDYAQYF
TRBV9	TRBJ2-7	CASSVGTGSSYEQYF
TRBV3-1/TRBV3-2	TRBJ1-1	CASSLRGQMNTEAFF
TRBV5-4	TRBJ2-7	CASSSGPTEAYEQYF
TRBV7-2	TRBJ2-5	CASSYASRGLDRETQYF
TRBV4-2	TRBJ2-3	CASSQERAGTGTTDTQYF
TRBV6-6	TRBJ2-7	CASSYTEGGRGEQYF
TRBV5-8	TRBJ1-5	CASSLGQGSQPQHF
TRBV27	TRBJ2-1	CASSRTGPNEQFF
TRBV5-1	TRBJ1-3	CASSLPSGNSGNTIYF
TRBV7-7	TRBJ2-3	CASSSSGHTDTQYF
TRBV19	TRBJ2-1	CASSSGRGPYNEQFF
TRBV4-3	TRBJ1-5	CASSQGNQGGQPQHF
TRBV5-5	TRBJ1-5	CASSPNTQGSNQPQHF
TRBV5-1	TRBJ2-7	CASSSGLGSSYEQYF
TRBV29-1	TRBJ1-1	CSVIPGQGTEAFF
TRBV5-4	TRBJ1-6	CASRRGTDSYNSPLHF
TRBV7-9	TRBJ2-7	CASSSTDSYEQYF
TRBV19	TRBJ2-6	CASSDYGTNVLTF
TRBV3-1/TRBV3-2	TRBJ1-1	CASSDTGDTEAFF
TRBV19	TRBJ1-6	CASTARTGATNSPLHF
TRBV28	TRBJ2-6	CASRPPGGVGSGANVLTF
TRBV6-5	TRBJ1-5	CASILDRDDQPQHF
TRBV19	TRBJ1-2	CASSTRGPYGYTF
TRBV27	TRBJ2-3	CASSFSGSTDTQYF
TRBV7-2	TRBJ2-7	CASSLGPRSYEQYF
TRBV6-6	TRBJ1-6	CASRKTGTLNSPLHF
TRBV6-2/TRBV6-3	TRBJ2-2	CASSYTTTSGRENTGELFF
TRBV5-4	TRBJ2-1	CAPGGGRDNEQFF
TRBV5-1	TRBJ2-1	CASSFSGRRYNEQFF
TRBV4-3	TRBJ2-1	CASSQGPAAYNEQFF
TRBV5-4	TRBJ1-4	CASSFPGQGREKLFF
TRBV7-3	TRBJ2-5	CASSKAPGQGAETQYF
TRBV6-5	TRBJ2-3	CASRDGRGTDTQYF
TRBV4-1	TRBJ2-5	CASSPVINREETQYF
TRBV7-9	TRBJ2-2	CASSLPGLRVNTGELFF
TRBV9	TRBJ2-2	CASSVGRNTGELFF
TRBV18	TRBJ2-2	CASSPLNSGELFF
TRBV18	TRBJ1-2	CASSPLRQGNYGYTF
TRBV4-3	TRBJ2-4	CASSQGGGIQYF
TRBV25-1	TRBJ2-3	CASSDGGSGRITDTQYF
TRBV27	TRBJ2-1	CASSFWLAGVNEQFF
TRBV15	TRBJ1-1	CATSRGGGNTEAFF